This TCR beta chain was identified in a study of sequential checkpoint blockade in melanoma (dated by TCRdb to the late 2010s). Some background on the complete study: Patients were randomized 1:1 to first-line nivolumab followed by ipilimumab (arm A) or ipilimumab followed by nivolumab (arm B). Maintenance nivolumab came after both trial sequences.

TCRbeta CDR3 regions were immunosequenced from genomic DNA with the immunoSEQ Assay. Before high-throughput sequencing, genomic DNA was amplified using bias-controlled multiplex PCR. Per the authors' processing: To quantify the absolute abundance of each unique TCRbeta CDR3 region, the sequences were collapsed and filtered. Clonality, defined as 1 minus Pielou's evenness, was calculated using only productive rearrangements. A previously published method was used to identify clones whose frequencies were significantly greater in on-treatment samples than in baseline samples. TCRdb stores this immuneACCESS table with in-frame sequences only. Part of the clones is absent; in the studies checked, under half of the shortfall reflects unresolved V genes, and no reason is known for the rest. Clonal size and the V and J genes are those of that table, whereas D and trimming came from the DNA. In all, the sample holds under 15,000 clones, and about 75% of those were seen once. The ten biggest clones cover less than 75% of the sample.

This specimen's treatment or condition label, interpreted: randomized to nivolumab then ipilimumab (arm A) or the reverse (arm B). Prior DNA-damaging chemotherapy had not been received by any trial patient. A FACS Aria II flow cytometer was used to sort live CD3+CD8+ cells that were negative for CD19 and CD56 from thawed PBMCs. Samples were obtained from patients with melanoma enrolled in CheckMate 064, a randomized, open-label phase II trial of sequential checkpoint blockade. Peripheral blood mononuclear cells were collected by leukapheresis, purified with Ficoll-Paque, and frozen in human serum with 10% DMSO. Immediately after sorting, the purity of the sorted blood CD3+CD8+ cells was confirmed to be >95%, and DNA was then extracted. V is pruned by 3 bases and J by 1 base, leaving 5 bases of the junction without a gene match. Inclusive of the bounding cysteine and phenylalanine, the CDR3 is 15 residues long. Only the CDR3 region is kept as DNA, spanning 45 bases read in frame from base 1. Based on the germline V gene (reference sequence), the CDR1 and CDR2 sequences are SEHNR and FQNEAQ.

This clone was seen just once. What antigen it recognizes has not been identified. No much larger clonotype is one base removed from it; base qualities were not supplied. General findings and caveats noted by the study authors: Validation of the response-prediction model combining TCR metrics and mutation burden is needed in larger, independent patient cohorts.

The chain is encoded by TRBV7-9 joined to TRBJ1-2, and TRBD1 matches 7 of the central bases. This specimen consisted of CD8+ T cells sorted from blood (inferred from file names), obtained from a patient given nivolumab and ipilimumab in sequence. This sequence was found in a human donor with melanoma. Here the CDR3 is given as CASSFSGGFNYGYTF. The bases are TGTGCCAGCAGCTTCTCAGGGGGATTTAACTATGGCTACACCTTC. Reference TRBV7-9 and TRBJ1-2 genes cover what lies past the CDR3, so the full variable domain is DTGVSQNPRHKITKRGQNVTFRCDPISEHNRLYWYRQTLGQGPEFLTYFQNEAQLEKSRLLSDRFSAERPKGSFSTLEIQRTEQGDSAMYLCASSFSGGFNYGYTFGSGTRLTVV.